This TCR beta chain stems from a study of blood T cell repertoires in COVID-19. Study overall: The origin of the acute and convalescent COVID-19 samples was the United States, Italy and Spain.

Grouping used clinical history reported by participants in a survey and questionnaire. As handled by the study authors: Amplifying reference gene primers gave estimates of nucleated cell counts. Produced via immunoSEQ multiplex PCR; TCRdb's table is partial and in-frame only. V and J calls and clone size are as listed in that table; D and trimming were resolved from the DNA. The data contain 180,000 or so clones, roughly 84% of them singletons. The sequence was obtained from a woman aged 55-70 years who had recovered from COVID-19. Sequenced sample: PBMCs or T cells enriched from blood (not recorded which).

CDR3: CSAPRLAGATDTQYF. CDR3 bases: TGCAGCGCTCCAAGACTAGCGGGAGCGACAGATACGCAGTATTTT. The chain has TRBV29-1 and TRBJ2-3; the match to TRBD2 covers 12 bases. CDR3 length equals 15 residues. Germline V CDR1 and CDR2: SQVTM, ANQGSEA. After removal of 7 bases from V and 3 bases from J, the junction contained 8 bases not matched to a gene.